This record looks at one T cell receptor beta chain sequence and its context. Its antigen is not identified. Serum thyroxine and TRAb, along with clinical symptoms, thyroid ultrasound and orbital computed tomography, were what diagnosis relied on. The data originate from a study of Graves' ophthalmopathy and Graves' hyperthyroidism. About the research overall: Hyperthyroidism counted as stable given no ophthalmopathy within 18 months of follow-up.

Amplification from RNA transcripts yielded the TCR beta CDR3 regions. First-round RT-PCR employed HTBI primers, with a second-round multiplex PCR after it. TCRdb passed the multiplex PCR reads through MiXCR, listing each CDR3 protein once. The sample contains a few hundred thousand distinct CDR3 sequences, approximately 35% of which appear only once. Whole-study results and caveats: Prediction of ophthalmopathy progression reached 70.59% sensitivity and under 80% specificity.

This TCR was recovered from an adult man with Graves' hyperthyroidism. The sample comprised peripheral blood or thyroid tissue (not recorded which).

The CDR3 protein is CASSFWEQANEQFF. Written as DNA, the CDR3 is TGTGCCAGCAGCTTTTGGGAACAGGCCAATGAGCAGTTCTTT. The chain carries TRBV7-2 and TRBJ1-1, with a tentative D call TRBD1 (5 bases). There are 14 residues in the CDR3. The ends were cut back, 3 bases at V and 14 bases at J, with 22 bases in the middle. CDR1 is SGHTA and CDR2 is FQGNSA in the germline V gene.